Listed below are T cell receptor beta chains from one sample, sequenced in a study of blood T cell repertoires in COVID-19. Assay: immunoSEQ multiplex PCR; the TCRdb copy retains only in-frame clones and omits some. The data show some 250,000 clones, around 86% seen once. Sample: PBMCs or T cells enriched from blood (not recorded which). These receptors originate from a woman aged 40 to 50 with acute COVID-19. Each CDR3 is given with its conserved first and last residue. D genes are given only for firm matches. Clone size is given for some rows only: seen once, a few or many times, or a class if the clone is expanded.

clone_size j_call v_call d_call cdr3_aa cdr3_nt
NA TRBJ2-7 TRBV6-5 NA CASSYEDSYEQYF TGTGCCAGCAGTTACGAGGATTCCTACGAGCAGTACTTC
NA TRBJ2-1 TRBV5-8 TRBD2 CASSSRGGREYNEQFF TGTGCCAGCAGCTCCAGGGGCGGGAGGGAGTACAATGAGCAGTTCTTC
NA TRBJ1-4 TRBV5-1 TRBD1 CASSLGTGSTNEKLFF TGCGCCAGCAGCTTGGGGACAGGATCAACTAATGAAAAACTGTTTTTT
NA TRBJ2-1 TRBV10-1 TRBD1 CASRGGAYNEQFF TGCGCCAGCCGAGGGGGCGCCTACAATGAGCAGTTCTTC
NA TRBJ2-7 TRBV5-1 TRBD1 CASSTGTGGREQYF TGCGCCAGCAGCACCGGGACAGGGGGCAGGGAGCAGTACTTC
NA TRBJ1-2 TRBV9 TRBD1 CASSVTGDYGYTF TGTGCCAGCAGCGTCACAGGGGACTATGGCTACACCTTC
NA TRBJ2-2 TRBV30 TRBD2 CASVEREGTGELFF TGTGCCTCCGTGGAGAGGGAGGGCACCGGGGAGCTGTTTTTT
NA TRBJ1-3 TRBV6-1 NA CASSDRDVSGNTIYF TGTGCCAGCAGTGACAGGGATGTCTCTGGAAACACCATATATTTT
once TRBJ2-1 TRBV5-5 TRBD2 CASSPTSASSYNEQFF TGTGCCAGCAGCCCCACTAGCGCCAGCTCCTACAATGAGCAGTTCTTC
NA TRBJ1-4 TRBV9 TRBD1 CASSEQGAGEKLFF TGTGCCAGCAGCGAACAGGGGGCAGGAGAAAAACTGTTTTTT
NA TRBJ2-2 TRBV7-2 TRBD2 CASSPTSGMTGELFF TGTGCCAGCAGCCCGACTAGCGGGATGACCGGGGAGCTGTTTTTT
NA TRBJ2-2 TRBV4-1 TRBD1 CASSQDRQGAQNTGELFF TGCGCCAGCAGCCAAGATCGTCAGGGGGCGCAGAACACCGGGGAGCTGTTTTTT
NA TRBJ1-3 TRBV19 NA CASVGGGGTTIYF TGTGCCAGTGTCGGGGGAGGGGGAACGACCATATATTTT
few TRBJ2-5 TRBV2 NA CASSEDIQETQYF TGTGCCAGCAGTGAAGATATCCAAGAGACCCAGTACTTC
NA TRBJ2-1 TRBV9 TRBD2 CASSVAGQRGYNEQFF TGTGCCAGCAGCGTAGCGGGGCAGCGGGGTTACAATGAGCAGTTCTTC
NA TRBJ2-6 TRBV11-3 TRBD1 CASSQWDSPSGANVLTF TGTGCCAGCAGCCAGTGGGACAGCCCGTCTGGGGCCAACGTCCTGACTTTC
NA TRBJ1-5 TRBV10-2 NA CASSSGSRQPQHF TGCGCCAGCAGTTCGGGATCGAGACAGCCCCAGCATTTT
NA TRBJ2-1 TRBV11-2 NA CASSRGTNNEQFF TGTGCCAGCAGCCGAGGGACAAACAATGAGCAGTTCTTC
NA TRBJ1-1 TRBV27 NA CASSLKGVGTEAFF TGTGCCAGCAGTTTAAAGGGGGTTGGAACTGAAGCTTTCTTT
NA TRBJ1-2 TRBV7-2 TRBD1 CASSARTGGTYGYTF TGTGCCAGCAGCGCGCGGACAGGAGGGACATATGGCTACACCTTC
NA TRBJ2-2 TRBV9 TRBD2 CASSVVSGRAHTGELFF TGTGCCAGCAGCGTAGTAAGCGGGAGGGCCCACACCGGGGAGCTGTTTTTT
NA TRBJ2-2 TRBV3-1/TRBV3-2 TRBD2 CASSPSGPRNTGELFF TGTGCCAGCAGCCCTAGCGGGCCTAGGAACACCGGGGAGCTGTTTTTT